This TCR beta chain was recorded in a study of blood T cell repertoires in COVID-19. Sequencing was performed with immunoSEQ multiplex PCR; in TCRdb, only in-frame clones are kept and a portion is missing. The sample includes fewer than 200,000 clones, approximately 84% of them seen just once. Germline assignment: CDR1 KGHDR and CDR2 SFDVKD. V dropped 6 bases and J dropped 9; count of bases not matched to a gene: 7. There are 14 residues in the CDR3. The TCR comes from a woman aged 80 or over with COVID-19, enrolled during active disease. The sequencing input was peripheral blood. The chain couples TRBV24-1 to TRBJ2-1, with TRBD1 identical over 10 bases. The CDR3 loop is CATSRGQGKSEQFF. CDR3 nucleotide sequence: TGTGCCACCAGTAGGGGACAGGGGAAAAGTGAGCAGTTCTTC.